This section outlines one TCR beta chain sequence together with its context. What this receptor recognizes is not known. No much larger clone is present one base from it, and per-base qualities are unavailable. In total, 600 or so healthy bone marrow donors made up the cohort. Cohort members were all nominally healthy when sampled, although unrecorded immune exposures were likely present. The donor was CMV seropositive and belonged to the group of over 250 seropositive cohort members. Each donor provided a peripheral blood sample, and peripheral blood mononuclear cells were used for TCR beta sequencing. Genomic DNA extraction from the blood cell samples was performed with the Qiagen DNeasy Blood Extraction Kit. The library was generated by the immunoSEQ multiplex PCR assay. The multiplex PCR relied on a mix of 60 forward primers for TCR Vbeta segments and 13 reverse primers for TCR Jbeta segments. Amplification of the CDR3 region of rearranged TCR beta genes was performed with a multiplex PCR assay on genomic DNA. Amplified TCR beta libraries were sequenced as 87-base-pair reads on the Illumina HiSeq System. The original methods were these. In a later analysis, tens of millions of unique TCR beta chains were counted across the roughly 610 repertoires, and roughly 10 million of these chains were shared by at least two donors. To remove PCR and sequencing errors, raw reads were error-corrected and collapsed into unique sequences using a nearest-neighbor algorithm that merged closely related sequences. To assign V, D and J gene segments, CDR3 sequences were aligned to IMGT reference sequences. Each retained sequence needed at least a six-nucleotide match to both a V gene segment and a J gene segment. A rearrangement counted as productive if the CDR3 had no stop codons and remained in frame with V and J, and every other rearrangement counted as non-productive. Following IMGT convention, CDR3 was defined as the stretch from the second conserved V-encoded cysteine to the conserved J-encoded phenylalanine. The earlier analysis of about 590 of the donors excluded sequences that lacked an unambiguous match to a single V gene segment. An earlier analysis of around 600 of the donors classified V segments as functional when productive rearrangements were above 56.7% and as segregating when the standard deviation between donors was above 5%. A statistical classification framework was developed to diagnose cytomegalovirus status using the catalog of TCR beta chain sequences. V and J gene assignment, in a later analysis, came from comparing TCR nucleotide sequences with IMGT/GENE-DB human TR gene sequences. Using the TCRdist pipeline, a later analysis assigned CDR3 sequences along with most-parsimonious VDJ recombination scenarios. In a later analysis, each TCR beta chain was defined by its CDR3 amino acid sequence together with its V-gene family, and reads without a unique V-gene family were excluded. As a way to deal with suspected cross-contamination and a sequencing artifact, a later analysis dropped hundreds of nucleotide sequences that were highly shared and had low generation probability. For each public chain, a later analysis derived a clonal expansion index from normalized ranks of inferred template counts within each repertoire. In a later analysis, generation probabilities were computed using a VDJ recombination model fitted to out-of-frame rearrangements, and the results were checked against IGoR. In a later analysis, hypergeometric tests were used to score TCR-TCR, TCR-HLA and TCR-CMV co-occurrence, with a repertoire-size bias correction applied to TCR pairs. To estimate false discovery rates, a later analysis permuted the HLA or CMV assignments 20 times. In a later analysis, co-occurring TCRs were grouped with DBSCAN, and TCRdist sequence similarity was added when clustering was performed within HLA-allele-positive subsets. Co-occurrence clustering excluded repertoires with fewer than 30,000 or more than 120,000 public chains, plus five with anomalous nucleotide sharing. TCRdb took over this immuneACCESS table, retaining in-frame rearrangements with V and J assigned. Such tables are incomplete; in checked studies, under half of the missing clones stem from an unresolved V gene, and the remainder is unexplained. That table is the source of V, J and clone size, and D and trimming were worked out from the DNA. The sample table holds 90,000 to 140,000 clones, of which 76% were seen once. The ten most abundant clones make up 8.2% of the sample.

This sample was taken from a study of cytomegalovirus exposure and HLA in healthy donors (TCRdb year 2017). Turning to the overall study: In an earlier analysis of approximately 500 of the donors, approximately 300 Gb of sequence data and 90 million to 120 million unique TCR beta sequences from roughly 190 million T cells were reported. Every discovery cohort repertoire had been produced on one sequencing platform. Because of strong linkage in the cohort, four to six DR-DQ haplotypes were treated as single units for association and clustering. The study was designed to test whether signatures of past pathogen exposure could be identified by cataloging public T cell receptors. In a later analysis, previously published TCR beta repertoires from 550 to 750 donors were re-analyzed and high-resolution HLA genotyping was added so that TCR occurrence patterns could be studied. Donor age, sex, ethnicity and CMV serostatus were compiled together with the repertoire data. To predict cytomegalovirus infection status, the study combined high-throughput TCR immunosequencing, statistical association of individual TCRs with disease status, and machine learning. Of the roughly 410 genotyped donors, 81% were placed in the genetic ancestry cluster associated with self-reported Caucasian donors. The number of typed donors differed by locus: 629-630 for A, B, C, DRB1 and DQB1; approximately 520 for DQA1; approximately 600 for DPA1; and some 470 for DPB1. Rather than drawing on any new phenotypic data, the later analysis identified candidate immune exposures from TCR beta sequences and the way those sequences occurred across donors. Along with the roughly 670-subject first cohort, a separate validation cohort of over a hundred different subjects was used. HLA typing included class I and class II loci at four-digit resolution. Across 300 to 400 genotyped donors of the cohort, an average of approximately 240,000 unique TCR beta nucleotide sequences per donor were sequenced, and roughly a sixth of those sequences were non-productive. Using immunosequencing, the study profiled T cell repertoires from 666 subjects and related those repertoires to cytomegalovirus serostatus. Genome-wide SNP genotypes for about three fifths of the roughly 670 donors were used in a later genetic analysis, which treated that subset as a discovery cohort. An early release covering roughly 640 HLA-typed donors comprised about 320 gigabases of sequencing data and around 86 million unique TCR sequences. To decide whether each TCR beta V gene segment behaved as functional or pseudogenic, an earlier analysis of some 580 of the donors relied on high-throughput TCR beta sequencing. The study at large found these results: When HLA alleles, especially DR and DQ, strongly co-occurred, attributing TCR associations to individual alleles was difficult. Roughly uniform sequencing depth across donors was assumed in presence/absence analyses, although this assumption may not hold. A cluster of highly shared sequence variants was judged likely to represent a technical artifact of the sequencing pipeline. In a later analysis, the rate of TCR association differed among HLA loci, with DRB1 alleles having the most associated TCRs and HLA-C alleles having the fewest. In vitro tests confirmed that three of the cytomegalovirus-associated TCR beta chains recognize cytomegalovirus antigens. A total of fewer than 200 TCR beta chains were listed by the study as associated with cytomegalovirus. The classifier was reported to diagnose cytomegalovirus status with high specificity and sensitivity in both the original cohort and the validation cohort. A later genetic analysis reported fewer N-insertions in productive TCRs among donors in an Asian-associated ancestry cluster than the roughly 700-donor mean. The authors suggested that the approach could potentially be extended to other disease states and immunological phenotypes. The cohort was sequenced for TCR beta chains only, and without alpha or paired-chain data the features that could be detected were limited. Because HLA typing was unavailable for some donors at each locus, only the typed subset was used in association tests. For the cohort, immune exposure information was limited to CMV serostatus. While some public TCRs were present in many individuals, most TCR sequences turned up only very rarely across donors. In an earlier analysis of approximately 590 of the donors, most TCR beta V segments appeared in productive rearrangements about 87% or about 30% of the time, broadly matching IMGT annotations. Correlated functional status among segregating V segments might be attributable to linkage disequilibrium, but an unknown experimental factor could not be ruled out. According to a later analysis, most CMV-associated TCR beta chains appeared to be HLA-restricted, and the HLA associations seemed to be driven largely by CMV exposure. A later analysis reported that several top co-occurrence clusters appeared linked to parvovirus B19, influenza, CMV and Epstein-Barr virus. The 87-base-pair reads could not distinguish some IMGT-functional V segments, including TRBV6-2 and TRBV6-3, so those segments were excluded. A later genetic analysis associated a missense DCLRE1C variant with V-gene and J-gene trimming of TCR beta chains, and an independent cohort replicated the association. A further reported finding was that TCR beta sequences accurately predicted the HLA-A and HLA-B alleles for most subjects in the first cohort. Because counts were too low, roughly 16 rarely observed V segments, including chromosome 9 orphons, were excluded from the earlier analysis of some 590 of the donors. A later analysis associated some 17,000 TCR beta sequences with specific HLA alleles at a false discovery rate of 0.05. In a later analysis, HLA-associated TCR beta chains were found to be more clonally expanded and to have lower generation probabilities than equally common non-associated chains.

From its cysteine to its phenylalanine, the CDR3 spans 13 amino acids. Just CDR3 DNA is preserved here, 39 bases in frame from base 1. According to the germline V gene (reference sequence), CDR1 reads MNHNY and CDR2 reads SVGAGI. Trimming removed 5 bases from V and 10 bases from J; the gene matches leave 9 bases unexplained. Recombination joined TRBV6-6 with TRBJ1-1, with 8 middle bases fitting TRBD1. The receptor comes from a man aged 40-55 years in good health and CMV-seropositive. The specimen was PBMCs. The CDR3 loop reads CASSTPGGGGAFF. The base sequence is TGTGCCAGCAGTACCCCAGGGGGCGGTGGAGCTTTCTTT.